The clone carrying this T cell receptor (beta chain) was counted between two and nine times. The study recruited people aged about 18 to 89 years across more than 20 US areas. Participants were placed into cohorts based on the clinical history they reported. Before being deemed recovered, Cohort 3 donors had two negative PCRs, clearance, or symptom resolution. This table comes from immunoSEQ multiplex PCR, and its TCRdb copy is limited to in-frame clones, with some not included. There are 150,000 or so clones in the sample; 84% occur only once, and roughly 15% lies in the top ten. The data were obtained in a study of blood T cell repertoires in COVID-19. The receptor comes from a man aged 45-65 years who had recovered from COVID-19. The sample consisted of PBMCs or T cells enriched from blood (not recorded which).

The CDR3 DNA sequence: TGTGCCAGCAGCCGACACCGCAACACTGAAGCTTTCTTT. It yields the protein CASSRHRNTEAFF. J is TRBJ1-1 and V is TRBV6-4; unclear D gene. V was clipped by 6 bases and J by 2 bases, with 10 bases between them. The CDR3 contains 13 residues. CDR1 MRHNA and CDR2 SNTAGT come from the germline V gene.